This is a list of T cell receptor beta chains from one sample in a study of T cells in Graves' hyperthyroidism and ophthalmopathy. TCRdb re-called the multiplex PCR reads with MiXCR, one entry per CDR3 protein. The sample has over 300,000 distinct CDR3 sequences; roughly 15% are singletons. The material sequenced was blood. These receptors originate from a woman between 40 and 50 years old with Graves' ophthalmopathy. The CDR3 runs from the conserved cysteine through the conserved F or W. A D gene is named only where the DNA matches it firmly. Where a row states a size, it is once, few, many or the class of an expanded clone; other rows omit it.

J gene | clone size | V gene | D gene | CDR3 protein | CDR3 DNA
TRBJ1-2 | - | TRBV25-1 | - | CASSERDNLNGYTF | TGTGCCAGCAGTGAACGGGACAACCTAAATGGCTACACCTTC
TRBJ1-1 | many | TRBV29-1 | - | CSVLVGYTEAFF | TGCAGCGTCCTAGTGGGATACACTGAAGCTTTCTTT
TRBJ2-5 | few | TRBV30 | - | CACRGEETQYF | TGTGCCTGCCGAGGGGAAGAGACCCAGTACTTC
TRBJ2-2 | few | TRBV10-1 | TRBD2 | CASSGPGLAGTGELFF | TGCGCCAGCAGTGGGCCGGGACTAGCGGGAACCGGGGAGCTGTTTTTT
TRBJ1-2 | many | TRBV20-1 | - | CSLQGMYGYTF | TGCAGCCTTCAGGGGATGTATGGCTACACCTTC
TRBJ2-1 | many | TRBV6-2/TRBV6-3 | - | CASSQRTVHEQFF | TGTGCCAGCAGTCAGAGGACAGTCCATGAGCAGTTCTTC
TRBJ2-2 | - | TRBV7-2 | - | CASSRRPLFPGANTGELFF | TGTGCCAGCAGCCGCCGGCCCCTCTTCCCAGGGGCGAACACCGGGGAGCTGTTTTTT
TRBJ1-1 | many | TRBV5-1 | - | CASSPNYRVAEAFF | TGCGCCAGCAGCCCAAACTACAGGGTCGCTGAAGCTTTCTTT
TRBJ2-1 | many | TRBV2 | TRBD2 | CATTSSGGILNEQFF | TGTGCCACTACGTCGAGCGGGGGTATTCTCAATGAGCAGTTCTTC
TRBJ2-2 | many | TRBV24-1 | - | CATSDPGRRNTGELFF | TGTGCCACCAGTGATCCTGGCAGGCGGAACACCGGGGAGCTGTTTTTT
TRBJ2-1 | few | TRBV27 | TRBD2 | CASRWTSGGLTYNEQFF | TGTGCCAGCAGATGGACTAGCGGGGGCCTTACCTACAATGAGCAGTTCTTC
TRBJ1-1 | - | TRBV19 | TRBD1 | CASRDRGWTEAFF | TGTGCCAGTCGGGACAGGGGGTGGACTGAAGCTTTCTTT
TRBJ2-6 | - | TRBV20-1 | - | CSALPQGPGANVLTF | TGCAGTGCGCTCCCACAAGGACCTGGGGCCAACGTCCTGACTTTC
TRBJ1-5 | - | TRBV20-1 | TRBD1 | CSAREGGTVFNQPQHF | TGCAGTGCTAGAGAAGGGGGCACGGTCTTCAATCAGCCCCAGCATTTT
TRBJ2-2 | few | TRBV5-6 | TRBD1 | CASSSTTSGQGGFRTGELFF | TGTGCCAGCAGCTCAACTACGTCGGGACAGGGCGGATTTCGGACCGGGGAGCTGTTTTTT
TRBJ2-2 | once | TRBV4-1 | TRBD2 | CASSQETSGGTGELFF | TGCGCCAGCAGCCAAGAGACTAGCGGGGGCACCGGGGAGCTGTTTTTT